This T cell receptor (beta chain) was captured in a study of T cell repertoires in cytomegalovirus infection. Across the whole study: CMV epitopes used comprised recently identified HLA-C-restricted ones and well-studied HLA-B-restricted ones.

Points on this clonotype: Its specificity is not known.

Trimming at V came to 2 bases and at J to 3 bases, leaving 4 bases not matched to a gene. The CDR3 runs to 18 residues. Germline CDR1 reads LNHNV; CDR2 reads YYDKDF (reference sequence). TCRdb called the reads again in MiXCR, with one record for every CDR3 protein. The sample includes 640,000 or so distinct CDR3 sequences, about 30% seen only once; the top ten take over 15%. This clonotype was sampled from a human donor in good health (CMV status not recorded). Some clones in this sample may be carry-over from other donors' samples. Here the sequenced sample was cultured PBMCs, taken from culture after CMV antigen stimulation. The rearrangement uses TRBV15 and TRBJ2-6; 13 bases match TRBD2. CDR3 protein: CATSRSTSGRFGANVLTF. The DNA of the CDR3 is TGTGCCACCAGCAGATCGACTAGCGGGAGGTTTGGGGCCAACGTCCTGACTTTC.